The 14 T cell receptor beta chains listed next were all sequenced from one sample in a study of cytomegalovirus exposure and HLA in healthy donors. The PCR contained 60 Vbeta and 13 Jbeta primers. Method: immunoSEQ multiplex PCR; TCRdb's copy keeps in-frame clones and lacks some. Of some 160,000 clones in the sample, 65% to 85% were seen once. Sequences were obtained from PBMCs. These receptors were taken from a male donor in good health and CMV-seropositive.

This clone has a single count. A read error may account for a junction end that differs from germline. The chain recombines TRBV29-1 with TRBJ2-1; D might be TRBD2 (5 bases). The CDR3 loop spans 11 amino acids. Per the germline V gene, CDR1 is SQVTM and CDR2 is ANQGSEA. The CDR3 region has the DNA TGCAGCGCACACTGGGGAGAGGGCCTAATCTTC. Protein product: CSAHWGEGLIF.

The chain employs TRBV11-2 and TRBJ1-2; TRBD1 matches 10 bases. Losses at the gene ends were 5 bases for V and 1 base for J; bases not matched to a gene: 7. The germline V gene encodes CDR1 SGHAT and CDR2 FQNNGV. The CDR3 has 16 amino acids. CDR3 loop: CASSPAGTGVNYGYTF. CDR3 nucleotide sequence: TGTGCCAGCAGCCCCGCCGGGACAGGGGTTAACTATGGCTACACCTTC.

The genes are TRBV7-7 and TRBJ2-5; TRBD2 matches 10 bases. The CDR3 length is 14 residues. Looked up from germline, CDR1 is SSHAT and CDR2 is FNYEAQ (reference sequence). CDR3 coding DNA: TGTGCTAGCGGACTAGCGGCCTTTTCAGAGACCCAGTACTTC. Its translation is CASGLAAFSETQYF. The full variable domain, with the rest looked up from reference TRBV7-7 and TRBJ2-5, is GAGVSQSPRYKVTKRGQDVTLRCDPISSHATLYWYQQALGQGPEFLTYFNYEAQPDKSGLPSDRFSAERPEGSISTLTIQRTEQRDSAMYRCASGLAAFSETQYFGPGTRLLVL.

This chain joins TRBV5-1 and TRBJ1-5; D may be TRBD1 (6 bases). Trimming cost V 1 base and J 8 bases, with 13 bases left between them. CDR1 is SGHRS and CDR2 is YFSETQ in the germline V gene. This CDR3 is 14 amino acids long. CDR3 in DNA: TGCGCCAGCAGCTTGTACCAGGGGCAGGAGCCCCAGCATTTT. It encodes CASSLYQGQEPQHF.

The CDR3 DNA follows: TGTGCCTGGAGCGCACAAATGGGGCGTCGGGAGACCCAGTACTTC. Translating it yields CAWSAQMGRRETQYF. This sequence joins TRBV30 and TRBJ2-5; TRBD1 might be the D (5 bases). The CDR3 is 15 amino acids. Germline V gives CDR1 GTSNPN, CDR2 SVGIG (reference sequence). V lost 3 bases, J lost 5 bases, and 19 bases lay in between.

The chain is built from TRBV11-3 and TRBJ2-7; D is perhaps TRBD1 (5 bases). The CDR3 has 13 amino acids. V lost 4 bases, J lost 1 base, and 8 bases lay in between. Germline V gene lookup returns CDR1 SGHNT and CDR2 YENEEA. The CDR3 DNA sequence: TGTGCCAGCAGCTCAGGGATATCCTACGAGCAGTACTTC. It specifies CASSSGISYEQYF.

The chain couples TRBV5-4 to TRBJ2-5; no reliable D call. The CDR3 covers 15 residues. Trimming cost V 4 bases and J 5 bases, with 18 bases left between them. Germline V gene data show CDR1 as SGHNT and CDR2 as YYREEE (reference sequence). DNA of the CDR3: TGTGCCAGCAGCCCTCAAATCTCCGGGTCGGAGACCCAGTACTTC. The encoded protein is CASSPQISGSETQYF.

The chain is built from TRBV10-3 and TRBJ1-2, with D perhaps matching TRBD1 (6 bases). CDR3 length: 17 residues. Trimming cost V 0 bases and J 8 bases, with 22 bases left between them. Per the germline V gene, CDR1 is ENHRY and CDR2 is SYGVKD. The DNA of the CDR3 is TGTGCCATCAGTGAGTCGACTCCCGGCAGGGGCCCGATCGGCTACACCTTC. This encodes CAISESTPGRGPIGYTF.

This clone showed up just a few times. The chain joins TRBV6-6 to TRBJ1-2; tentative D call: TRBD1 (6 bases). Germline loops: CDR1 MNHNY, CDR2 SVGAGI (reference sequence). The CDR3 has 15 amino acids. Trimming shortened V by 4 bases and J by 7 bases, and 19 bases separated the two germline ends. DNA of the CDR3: TGTGCCAGCAGTTCCACCTCCCTAGGGGGACGTGGCTACACCTTC. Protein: CASSSTSLGGRGYTF.

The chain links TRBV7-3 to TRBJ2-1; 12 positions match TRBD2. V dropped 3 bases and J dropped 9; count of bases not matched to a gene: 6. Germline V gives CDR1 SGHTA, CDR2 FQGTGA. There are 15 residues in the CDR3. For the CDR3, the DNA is TGTGCCAGCAGCTTCCAGACTAGCGGGAGTGCTGAGCAGTTCTTC. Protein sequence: CASSFQTSGSAEQFF.

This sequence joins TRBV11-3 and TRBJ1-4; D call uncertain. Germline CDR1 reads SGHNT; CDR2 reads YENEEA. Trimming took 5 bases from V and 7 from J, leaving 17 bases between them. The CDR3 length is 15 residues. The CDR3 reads CASSLTEGRREKLFF. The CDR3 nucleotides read TGTGCCAGCAGCCTTACGGAGGGCCGGCGTGAAAAACTGTTTTTT.

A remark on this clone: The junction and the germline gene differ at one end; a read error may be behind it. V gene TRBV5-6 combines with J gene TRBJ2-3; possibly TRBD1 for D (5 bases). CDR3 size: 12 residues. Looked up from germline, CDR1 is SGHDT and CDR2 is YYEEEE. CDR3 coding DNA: TGTGCCAGCAGCTTAAGGGGTCCCCGCAGGGATTTT. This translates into CASSLRGPRRDF.

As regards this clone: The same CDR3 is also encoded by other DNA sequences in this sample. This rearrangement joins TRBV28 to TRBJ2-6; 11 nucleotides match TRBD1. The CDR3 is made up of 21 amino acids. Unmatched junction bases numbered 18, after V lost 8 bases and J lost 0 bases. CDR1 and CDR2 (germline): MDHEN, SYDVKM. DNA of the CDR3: TGTGCCAGCTCAAATACATTCCGGGACAGGGGGACTCACTCTGGGGCCAACGTCCTGACTTTC. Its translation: CASSNTFRDRGTHSGANVLTF.

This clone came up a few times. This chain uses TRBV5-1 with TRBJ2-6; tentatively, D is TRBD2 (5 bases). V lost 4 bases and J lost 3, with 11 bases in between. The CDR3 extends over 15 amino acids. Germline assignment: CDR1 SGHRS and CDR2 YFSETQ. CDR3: CASSRTRGGANVLTF. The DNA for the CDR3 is TGCGCCAGCAGCCGTACTAGAGGTGGGGCCAACGTCCTGACTTTC.